This TCR beta chain originates from a study of cytomegalovirus exposure and HLA in healthy donors. About the research overall: An early release of data contained 75 million to 90 million unique TCRs, which came from HLA-typed donors.

PCR primers comprised 60 Vbeta and 13 Jbeta primers. Clones were read by immunoSEQ multiplex PCR, and TCRdb kept only the in-frame ones, dropping some. The table lists around 130,000 clones, approximately 85% of them singletons, with about 1.8% in the top ten. Study-wide findings and caveats: Later work found that TCR association rates differed between HLA loci; DRB1 had the most and HLA-C the fewest. Per a later analysis, roughly 17,000 TCR beta sequences showed association with HLA alleles at 0.05 false discovery rate.

About this clone itself: The target antigen is unknown.

The sequence came from a boy aged 10-17 years in good health and CMV-seronegative. Sequences were obtained from PBMCs.

CDR3: CASNPMTGAIPTDTQYF. In nucleotides, the CDR3 is TGTGCCAGTAACCCAATGACAGGGGCCATACCCACAGATACGCAGTATTTT. The rearrangement joins TRBV19 to TRBJ2-3, with 8 positions matching TRBD1. The CDR3 is made up of 17 amino acids. Unmatched junction bases numbered 14, after V lost 7 bases and J lost 2 bases. CDR1 LNHDA and CDR2 SQIVND come from the germline V gene (reference sequence).